This record looks at one T cell receptor (beta chain) sequence and its context. This entry comes from a study of PD-L1 blockade in urothelial cancer. Method: immunoSEQ multiplex PCR; TCRdb's copy keeps in-frame clones and lacks some. This table has about 110,000 clones, over 75% appearing once. The CDR3 covers 13 residues. The germline V gene has CDR1 GTSNPN and CDR2 SVGIG (reference sequence). J was trimmed by 8 bases and V by 4 bases; bases with no gene match: 4. The specimen comprised PBMCs, sampled around atezolizumab (anti-PD-L1) treatment. The V call is TRBV30, the J call TRBJ1-4; 10 bases line up with TRBD1. The clonotype originates from a man aged 45 to 65 with urothelial cancer. The CDR3 here is CAWTRDRGEKLFF. The CDR3 region has the DNA TGTGCCTGGACCCGGGACAGGGGAGAAAAACTGTTTTTT.